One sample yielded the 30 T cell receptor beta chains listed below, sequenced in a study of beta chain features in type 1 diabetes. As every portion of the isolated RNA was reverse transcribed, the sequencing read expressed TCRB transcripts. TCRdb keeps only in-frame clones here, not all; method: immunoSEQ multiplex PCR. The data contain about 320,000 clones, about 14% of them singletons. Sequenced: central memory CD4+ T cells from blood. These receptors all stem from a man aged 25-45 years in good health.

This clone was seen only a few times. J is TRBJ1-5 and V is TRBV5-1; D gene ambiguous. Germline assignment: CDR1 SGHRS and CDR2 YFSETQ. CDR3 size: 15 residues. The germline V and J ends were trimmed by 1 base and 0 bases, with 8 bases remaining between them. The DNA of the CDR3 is TGCGCCAGCAGCTTGTCGGGGATTAGCAATCAGCCCCAGCATTTT. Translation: CASSLSGISNQPQHF.

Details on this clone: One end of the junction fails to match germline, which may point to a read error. CDR3 region: CASSQDMGWRNIQYF. CDR3 coding DNA: TGCGCCAGCAGCCAAGATATGGGATGGCGAAACATTCAGTACTTC. V usage is TRBV5-4 and J usage is TRBJ2-4; D ambiguous. The CDR3 covers 15 residues. CDR1 is SGHNT and CDR2 is YYREEE in the germline V gene (reference sequence).

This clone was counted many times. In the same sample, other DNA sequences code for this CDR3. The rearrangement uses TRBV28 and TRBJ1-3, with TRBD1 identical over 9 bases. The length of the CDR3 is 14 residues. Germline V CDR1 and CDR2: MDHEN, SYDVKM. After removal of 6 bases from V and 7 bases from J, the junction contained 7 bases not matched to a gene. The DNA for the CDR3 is TGTGCCAGCAGCCGGGACAGGGCCGGCAACACCATATATTTT. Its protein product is CASSRDRAGNTIYF.

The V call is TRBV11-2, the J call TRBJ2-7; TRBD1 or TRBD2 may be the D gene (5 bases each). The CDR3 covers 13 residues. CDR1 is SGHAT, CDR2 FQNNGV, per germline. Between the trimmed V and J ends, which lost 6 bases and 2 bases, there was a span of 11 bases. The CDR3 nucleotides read TGTGCCAGCAGTCTGGGGGTGGCCTACGAGCAGTACGTC. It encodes CASSLGVAYEQYV.

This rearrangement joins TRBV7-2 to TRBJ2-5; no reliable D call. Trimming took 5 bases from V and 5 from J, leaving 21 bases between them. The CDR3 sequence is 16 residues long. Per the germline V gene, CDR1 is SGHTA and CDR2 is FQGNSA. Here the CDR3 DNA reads TGTGCCAGCAGCATAAATCCCCTCTCCCCCGGGGAGACCCAGTACTTC. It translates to CASSINPLSPGETQYF.

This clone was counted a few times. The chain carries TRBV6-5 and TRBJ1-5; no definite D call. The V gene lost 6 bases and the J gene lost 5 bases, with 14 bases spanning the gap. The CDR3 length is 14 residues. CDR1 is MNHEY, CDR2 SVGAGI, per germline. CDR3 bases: TGTGCCAGCAGGTCGGGCAGGTTTGATCAGCCCCAGCATTTT. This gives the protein CASRSGRFDQPQHF.

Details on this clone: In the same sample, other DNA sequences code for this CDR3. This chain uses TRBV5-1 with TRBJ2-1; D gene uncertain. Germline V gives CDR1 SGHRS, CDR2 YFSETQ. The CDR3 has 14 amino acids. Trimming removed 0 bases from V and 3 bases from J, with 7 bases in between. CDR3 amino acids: CASSLGERYNEQFF. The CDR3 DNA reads TGCGCCAGCAGCTTGGGAGAACGCTACAATGAGCAGTTCTTC.

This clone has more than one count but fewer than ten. As DNA, the CDR3 is TGTGCCAGCAGCTTACAGCGGGAGACCCAGTACTTC. It translates to CASSLQRETQYF. The chain employs TRBV11-2 and TRBJ2-5; tentatively, D is TRBD2 (5 bases). Germline-derived CDR1 and CDR2 are SGHAT and FQNNGV. V lost 2 bases and J lost 5, with 6 bases in between. The CDR3 totals 12 residues.

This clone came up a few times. CDR3 sequence: CASSQDLGRSKTDTQYF. The CDR3 DNA is TGTGCCAGCAGCCAAGACTTGGGAAGGTCGAAGACAGATACGCAGTATTTT. The chain uses TRBV4-2 and TRBJ2-3, with D unclear. Germline CDR1 LGHNA, CDR2 YNFKEQ. V shed 0 bases and J shed 3 bases, with 16 bases lying between them. There are 17 residues in the CDR3.

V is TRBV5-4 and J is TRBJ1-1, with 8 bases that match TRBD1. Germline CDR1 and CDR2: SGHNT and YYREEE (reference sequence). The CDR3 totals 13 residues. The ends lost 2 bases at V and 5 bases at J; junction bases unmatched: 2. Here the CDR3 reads CASSFRGRTEAFF. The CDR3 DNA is TGTGCCAGCAGCTTCAGGGGGCGGACTGAAGCTTTCTTT.

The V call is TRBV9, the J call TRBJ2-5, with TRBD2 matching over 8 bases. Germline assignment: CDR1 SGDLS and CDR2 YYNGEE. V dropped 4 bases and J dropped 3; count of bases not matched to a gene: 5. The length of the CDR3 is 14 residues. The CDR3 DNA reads TGTGCCAGCAGCCCCACTAGCGGTAAAGAGACCCAGTACTTC. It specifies CASSPTSGKETQYF.

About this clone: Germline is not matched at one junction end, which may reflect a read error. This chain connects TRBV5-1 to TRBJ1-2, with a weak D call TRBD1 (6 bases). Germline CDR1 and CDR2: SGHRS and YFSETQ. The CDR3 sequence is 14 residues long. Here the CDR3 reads CASTPQDRVYGYTF. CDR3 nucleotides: TGTGCCAGCACCCCGCAGGACAGAGTCTATGGCTACACCTTC.

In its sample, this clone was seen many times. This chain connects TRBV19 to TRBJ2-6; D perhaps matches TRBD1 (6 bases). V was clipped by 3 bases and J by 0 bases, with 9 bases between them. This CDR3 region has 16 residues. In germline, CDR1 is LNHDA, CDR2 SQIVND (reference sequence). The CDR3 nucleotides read TGTGCCAGTAGTATTGAAGGGGGCTCTGGGGCCAACGTCCTGACTTTC. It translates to CASSIEGGSGANVLTF.

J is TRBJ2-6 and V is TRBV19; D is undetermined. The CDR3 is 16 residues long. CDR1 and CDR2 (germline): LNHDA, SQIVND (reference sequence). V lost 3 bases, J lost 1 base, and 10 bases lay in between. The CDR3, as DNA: TGTGCCAGTAGTATGTTCTGGCGGTCTGGGGCCAACGTCCTGACTTTC. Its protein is CASSMFWRSGANVLTF.

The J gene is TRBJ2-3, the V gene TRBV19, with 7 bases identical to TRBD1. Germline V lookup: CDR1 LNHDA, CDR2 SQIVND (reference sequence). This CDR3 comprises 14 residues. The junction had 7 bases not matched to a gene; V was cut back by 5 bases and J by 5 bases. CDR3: CASSPRDSQDTQYF. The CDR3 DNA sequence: TGTGCCAGTAGTCCCCGGGACAGCCAAGATACGCAGTATTTT.

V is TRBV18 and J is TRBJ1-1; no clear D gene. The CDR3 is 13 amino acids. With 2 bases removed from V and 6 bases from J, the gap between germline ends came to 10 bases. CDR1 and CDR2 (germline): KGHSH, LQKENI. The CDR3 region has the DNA TGTGCCAGCTCACCAATCCCAGGATCTGAAGCTTTCTTT. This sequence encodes CASSPIPGSEAFF.

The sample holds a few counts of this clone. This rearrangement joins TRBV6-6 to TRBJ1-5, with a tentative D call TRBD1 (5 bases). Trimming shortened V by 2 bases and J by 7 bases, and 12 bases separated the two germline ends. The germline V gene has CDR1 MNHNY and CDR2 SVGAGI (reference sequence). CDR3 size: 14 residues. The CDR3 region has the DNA TGTGCCAGCAGTTACAAGGGGTACGGACAGCCCCAGCATTTT. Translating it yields CASSYKGYGQPQHF.

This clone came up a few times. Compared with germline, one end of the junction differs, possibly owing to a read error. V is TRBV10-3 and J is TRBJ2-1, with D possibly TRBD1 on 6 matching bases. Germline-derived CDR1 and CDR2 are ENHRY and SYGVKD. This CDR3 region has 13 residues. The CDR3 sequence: CASSENQGNEQFF. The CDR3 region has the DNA TGTGCCAGCAGTGAGAACCAGGGGAATGAGCAGTTCTTC.

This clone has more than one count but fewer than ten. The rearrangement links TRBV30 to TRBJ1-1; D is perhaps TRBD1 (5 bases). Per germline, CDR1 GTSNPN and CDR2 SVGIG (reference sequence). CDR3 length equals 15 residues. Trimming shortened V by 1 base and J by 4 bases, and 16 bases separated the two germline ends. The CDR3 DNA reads TGTGCCTGGAGTGAGGGACGGAGGGAGTTCACTGAAGCTTTCTTT. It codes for CAWSEGRREFTEAFF. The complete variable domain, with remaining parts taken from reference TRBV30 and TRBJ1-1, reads SQTIHQWPATLVQPVGSPLSLECTVEGTSNPNLYWYRQAAGRGLQLLFYSVGIGQISSEVPQNLSASRPQDRQFILSSKKLLLSDSGFYLCAWSEGRREFTEAFFGQGTRLTVV.

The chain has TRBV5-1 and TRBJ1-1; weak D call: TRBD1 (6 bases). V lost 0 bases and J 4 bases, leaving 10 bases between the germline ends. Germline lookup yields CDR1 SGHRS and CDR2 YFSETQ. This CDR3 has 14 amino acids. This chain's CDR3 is CASSLVGGPTEAFF. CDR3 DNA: TGCGCCAGCAGCTTGGTGGGGGGGCCCACTGAAGCTTTCTTT. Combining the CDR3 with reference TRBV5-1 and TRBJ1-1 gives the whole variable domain KAGVTQTPRYLIKTRGQQVTLSCSPISGHRSVSWYQQTPGQGLQFLFEYFSETQRNKGNFPGRFSGRQFSNSRSEMNVSTLELGDSALYLCASSLVGGPTEAFFGQGTRLTVV.

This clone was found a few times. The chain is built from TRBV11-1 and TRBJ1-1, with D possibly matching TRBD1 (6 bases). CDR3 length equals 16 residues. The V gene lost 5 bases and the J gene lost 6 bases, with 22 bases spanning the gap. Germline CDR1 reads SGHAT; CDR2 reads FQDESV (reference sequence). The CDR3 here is CASSTTGRHYKAEAFF. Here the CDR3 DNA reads TGTGCCAGCAGCACTACAGGGCGCCACTATAAGGCTGAAGCTTTCTTT.

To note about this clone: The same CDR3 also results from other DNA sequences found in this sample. The CDR3 DNA follows: TGTGCCAGCACCCAGCGGAGCTACAATGAGCAGTTCTTC. It translates to CASTQRSYNEQFF. The chain recombines TRBV2 with TRBJ2-1; a possible D gene is TRBD2 (5 bases). Trimming took off 7 bases at V and 3 bases at J, with 10 bases between the two ends. Germline lookup yields CDR1 SNHLY and CDR2 FYNNEI. The CDR3 totals 13 residues.

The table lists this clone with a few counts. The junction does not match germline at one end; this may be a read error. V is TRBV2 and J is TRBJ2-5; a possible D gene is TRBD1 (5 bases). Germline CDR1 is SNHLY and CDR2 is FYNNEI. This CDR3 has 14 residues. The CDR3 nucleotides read TGTGCCATCAGTGATGGTAAAGGGGAAGAGACCCAGTACTTC. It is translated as CAISDGKGEETQYF.

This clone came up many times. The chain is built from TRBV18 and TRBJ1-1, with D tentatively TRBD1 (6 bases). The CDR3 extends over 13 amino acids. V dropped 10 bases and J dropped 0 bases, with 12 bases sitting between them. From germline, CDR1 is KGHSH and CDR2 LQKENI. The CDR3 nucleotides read TGTGCCACCGGAACAGGGATGAACACTGAAGCTTTCTTT. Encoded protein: CATGTGMNTEAFF.

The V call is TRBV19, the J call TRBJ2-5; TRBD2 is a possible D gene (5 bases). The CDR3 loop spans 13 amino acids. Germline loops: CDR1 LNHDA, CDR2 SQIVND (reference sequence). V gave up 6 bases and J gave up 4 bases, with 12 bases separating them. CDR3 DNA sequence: TGTGCCAGTAGGAAGGACGGAGGAGAGACCCAGTACTTC. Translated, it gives CASRKDGGETQYF.

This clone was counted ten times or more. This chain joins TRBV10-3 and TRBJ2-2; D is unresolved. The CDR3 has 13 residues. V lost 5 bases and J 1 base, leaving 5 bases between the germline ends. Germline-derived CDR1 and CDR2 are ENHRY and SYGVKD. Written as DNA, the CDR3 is TGTGCCATCAGTAGAGGGAACACCGGGGAGCTGTTTTTT. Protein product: CAISRGNTGELFF.

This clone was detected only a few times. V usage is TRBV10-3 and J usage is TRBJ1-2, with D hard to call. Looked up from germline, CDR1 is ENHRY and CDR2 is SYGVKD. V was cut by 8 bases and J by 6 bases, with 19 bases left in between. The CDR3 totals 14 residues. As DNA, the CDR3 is TGTGCCATCGGGATAGCTCTTTCCGTTAATGGCTACACCTTC. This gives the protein CAIGIALSVNGYTF.

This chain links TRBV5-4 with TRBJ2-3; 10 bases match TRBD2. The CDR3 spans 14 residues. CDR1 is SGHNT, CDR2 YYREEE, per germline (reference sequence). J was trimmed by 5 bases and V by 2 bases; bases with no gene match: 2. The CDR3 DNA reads TGTGCCAGCAGCTTAAGCGGGGGGGAAGATACGCAGTATTTT. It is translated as CASSLSGGEDTQYF.

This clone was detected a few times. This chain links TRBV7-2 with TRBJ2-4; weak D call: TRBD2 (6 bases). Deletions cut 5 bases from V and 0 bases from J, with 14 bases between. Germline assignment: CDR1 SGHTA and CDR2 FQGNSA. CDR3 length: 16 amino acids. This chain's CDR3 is CASSPRDSLAKNIQYF. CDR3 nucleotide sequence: TGTGCCAGCAGCCCCCGGGACTCCCTAGCCAAAAACATTCAGTACTTC.

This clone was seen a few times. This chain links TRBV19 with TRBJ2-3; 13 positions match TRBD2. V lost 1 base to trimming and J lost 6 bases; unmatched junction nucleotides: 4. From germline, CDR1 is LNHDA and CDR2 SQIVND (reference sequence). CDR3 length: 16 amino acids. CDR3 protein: CASSIGTSGSLDTQYF. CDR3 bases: TGTGCCAGTAGTATAGGGACTAGCGGGAGCTTGGATACGCAGTATTTT.